Shown below are 30 T cell receptor beta chains from a single sample sequenced in a study of CD8 T cells in ankylosing spondylitis. TCRdb called the 5' RACE reads again in MiXCR, with one record for every CDR3 protein. Of under 250,000 distinct CDR3 sequences in the sample, roughly 32% were seen once. The sequenced sample was blood, either unsorted or a sorted T cell fraction (not recorded which). The origin of the receptors is a male donor with ankylosing spondylitis or in good health (not recorded which).

This chain links TRBV12-3 or TRBV12-4 with TRBJ2-3; 7 positions agree with TRBD1. With 5 bases clipped from V and 2 bases from J, the junction kept 4 bases outside the gene matches. The CDR3 length is 14 residues. In DNA, the CDR3 is TGTGCCAGCAGTGCACAGGGGTCCACAGATACGCAGTATTTT. Translation: CASSAQGSTDTQYF.

The chain joins TRBV5-1 to TRBJ1-5; TRBD1 is a possible D gene (6 bases). This CDR3 has 15 residues. Germline assignment: CDR1 SGHRS and CDR2 YFSETQ. V was shortened by 0 bases and J by 6 bases, with 13 bases between the two germline ends. CDR3 bases: TGCGCCAGCAGCTTGGCCGGAGGGGGTGGTCAGCCCCAGCATTTT. Its protein product is CASSLAGGGGQPQHF.

This clonotype was seen only a few times. The rearrangement links TRBV6-5 to TRBJ1-2; D possibly corresponds to TRBD1 (5 bases). This CDR3 contains 16 residues. Trimming took off 4 bases at V and 4 bases at J, with 19 bases between the two ends. Germline values: CDR1 MNHEY, CDR2 SVGAGI. The CDR3 sequence is CASSSPYRTSGYGYTF. Written as DNA, the CDR3 is TGTGCCAGCAGTTCACCTTACAGGACCTCTGGCTATGGCTACACCTTC.

With regard to this clonotype: The missing conserved phenylalanine or tryptophan at the end of this CDR3 makes a read error likely. No DNA is shown, since the ends of the CDR3 on it are uncertain; the CDR3 is the one TCRdb lists. The CDR3 loop reads CASSQDGVGSGYL. The J gene is TRBJ1-3, the V gene TRBV4-2. From germline, CDR1 is LGHNA and CDR2 YNFKEQ. The CDR3 adds up to 13 amino acids, both ends counted.

This sequence joins TRBV10-2 and TRBJ1-1; D perhaps matches TRBD1 (6 bases). Germline lookup yields CDR1 WSHSY and CDR2 SAAADI. V dropped 6 bases and J dropped 3 bases, with 23 bases sitting between them. There are 17 residues in the CDR3. DNA of the CDR3: TGCGCCAGCAGCCGACGACTTGGTAGGGACACCTACACTGAAGCTTTCTTT. Amino acids: CASSRRLGRDTYTEAFF.

This clonotype was seen more than once but under ten times. This rearrangement joins TRBV12-3 or TRBV12-4 to TRBJ2-5; 7 bases fit TRBD2. J lost 7 bases, V lost 5 bases, and 7 bases had no gene match. This CDR3 has 13 amino acids. The CDR3 sequence: CASSPSGDGTQYF. The CDR3 region has the DNA TGTGCCAGCAGTCCGAGCGGGGATGGGACCCAGTACTTC.

This clonotype was counted a few times. The V and J genes are TRBV20-1 and TRBJ2-3; 9 nucleotides match TRBD1. The germline gives CDR1 DFQATT, CDR2 SNEGSKA (reference sequence). V lost 4 bases to trimming and J lost 5 bases; unmatched junction nucleotides: 7. This CDR3 has 14 residues. The DNA of the CDR3 is TGCAGTGCTACGCTCGGGACAGGGCTAGATACGCAGTATTTT. It specifies CSATLGTGLDTQYF.

This chain uses TRBV20-1 with TRBJ2-1, with a weak D call TRBD2 (5 bases). The CDR3 has 14 residues. Germline V gene sequence: CDR1 DFQATT, CDR2 SNEGSKA (reference sequence). Trimming left V 8 bases short and J 9 bases short, with 23 bases between. CDR3 bases: TGCAGTTCACTCCCCGGGGAAGTTGGGGTTGAGCAGTTCTTC. This translates into CSSLPGEVGVEQFF.

This clonotype was detected only a few times. The chain has TRBV6-1 and TRBJ1-1, with D possibly being TRBD1 (6 bases). V was pared by 8 bases and J by 3 bases, with 13 bases between. Per germline, CDR1 MNHNS and CDR2 SASEGT. This CDR3 contains 13 residues. The CDR3 DNA is TGTGCCAGCGGAGCAAGGGGGGACACTGAAGCTTTCTTT. This sequence encodes CASGARGDTEAFF.

The chain joins TRBV7-9 to TRBJ1-2; 12 bases line up with TRBD1. CDR3 length equals 14 residues. Germline assignment: CDR1 SEHNR and CDR2 FQNEAQ (reference sequence). V was clipped by 5 bases and J by 7 bases; unmatched bases: 5. This CDR3 reads CASSVRDRGPGYTF. DNA of the CDR3: TGTGCCAGCAGCGTCCGGGACAGGGGGCCTGGCTACACCTTC.

The chain joins TRBV10-3 to TRBJ2-2, with TRBD2 identical over 12 bases. From germline, CDR1 is ENHRY and CDR2 SYGVKD. Unmatched junction bases numbered 6, after V lost 9 bases and J lost 4 bases. This CDR3 region has 15 residues. The CDR3 nucleotides are TGTGCCATGGCGTCTAGCGGGGGGGCCACCGGGGAGCTGTTTTTT. Amino acids: CAMASSGGATGELFF.

In this sample, this clonotype turned up a few times. J is TRBJ2-2 and V is TRBV13; the match to TRBD1 covers 7 bases. Germline lookup yields CDR1 PRHDT and CDR2 FYEKMQ (reference sequence). The V and J ends lost 5 bases and 3 bases, in that order; junction bases with no gene match: 9. The CDR3 extends over 16 amino acids. Here the CDR3 reads CASSRTTGSHTGELFF. The CDR3 DNA reads as TGTGCCAGCAGCCGAACGACAGGGAGTCACACCGGGGAGCTGTTTTTT.

This clonotype was seen more than once but under ten times. This chain links TRBV4-1 with TRBJ2-7; perhaps TRBD1 as D (5 bases). CDR1 is MGHRA, CDR2 YSYEKL, per germline. The CDR3 is 13 residues long. Trimming stripped 0 bases from V and 7 bases from J, with 10 bases between. CDR3 loop: CASSQEKPGEQYF. Written as DNA, the CDR3 is TGCGCCAGCAGCCAAGAGAAACCAGGGGAGCAGTACTTC.

This clonotype was recorded a few times. This chain uses TRBV5-1 with TRBJ2-7; D is undetermined. Trimming removed 4 bases from V and 0 bases from J, with 14 bases in between. The CDR3 runs to 15 residues. Germline V lookup: CDR1 SGHRS, CDR2 YFSETQ. CDR3 sequence: CASSLGHTNSYEQYF. The CDR3 coding sequence is TGCGCCAGCAGCCTCGGCCACACTAACTCCTACGAGCAGTACTTC.

The rearrangement links TRBV27 to TRBJ1-5, with D uncertain. V was trimmed by 0 bases and J by 2 bases, leaving 11 bases between them. The CDR3 has 16 residues. Germline CDR1 reads MNHEY; CDR2 reads SMNVEV (reference sequence). In DNA, the CDR3 is TGTGCCAGCAGTTTATCCGGCACGGCAGGCAATCAGCCCCAGCATTTT. Residues: CASSLSGTAGNQPQHF.

The chain recombines TRBV29-1 with TRBJ2-1; D unresolved. CDR3 length: 15 amino acids. Trimming removed 3 bases from V and 8 bases from J, with 20 bases in between. Per germline, CDR1 SQVTM and CDR2 ANQGSEA. The CDR3 coding sequence is TGCAGCGTTGAGTTTCGCGTTCGGCCTGGCGATGAGCAGTTCTTC. It is translated as CSVEFRVRPGDEQFF.

Remarks on this clonotype: The junction differs from germline at one of its ends, possibly a read error. V is TRBV6-5 and J is TRBJ1-5; the D is unclear. The CDR3 totals 8 residues. Germline CDR1 is MNHEY and CDR2 is SVGAGI. In nucleotides, the CDR3 is TGCACCGATCAGCCCCAGCATTTT. Its translation is CTDQPQHF.

The chain combines TRBV27 with TRBJ1-2; TRBD1 might be the D (6 bases). The CDR3 spans 14 residues. Trimming shortened V by 2 bases and J by 2 bases, and 9 bases separated the two germline ends. Germline-derived CDR1 and CDR2 are MNHEY and SMNVEV (reference sequence). The CDR3 spells CASSLDGTNYGYTF. CDR3 coding DNA: TGTGCCAGCAGTTTAGACGGGACAAACTATGGCTACACCTTC.

The chain employs TRBV11-2 and TRBJ2-5, with D hard to call. V lost 6 bases to trimming and J lost 0 bases, with 8 bases between them. Germline-derived CDR1 and CDR2 are SGHAT and FQNNGV. This CDR3 spans 13 amino acids. CDR3 region: CASSRLDQETQYF. CDR3 DNA sequence: TGTGCCAGCAGTCGCCTAGACCAAGAGACCCAGTACTTC.

This clonotype was counted between two and nine times. The chain carries TRBV29-1 and TRBJ2-3; either TRBD1 or TRBD2 may fit D (5 bases each). V lost 4 bases, J lost 0 bases, and 20 bases lay in between. Looked up from germline, CDR1 is SQVTM and CDR2 is ANQGSEA. The CDR3 contains 17 residues. Here the CDR3 reads CSVAGIRGTFSTDTQYF. CDR3 DNA: TGCAGCGTTGCTGGCATACGAGGGACCTTTAGCACAGATACGCAGTATTTT.

This chain joins TRBV4-1 and TRBJ1-3; 9 nucleotides align to TRBD1. V shed 3 bases, J shed 3 bases, and the junction held 9 bases outside the gene matches. Germline values: CDR1 MGHRA, CDR2 YSYEKL. This CDR3 comprises 17 residues. Here the CDR3 reads CASSHMGQGAFGNTIYF. The CDR3 DNA reads as TGCGCCAGCAGCCACATGGGACAGGGAGCATTTGGAAACACCATATATTTT.

This clonotype was observed a few times. V usage is TRBV5-1 and J usage is TRBJ2-5, with 7 positions matching TRBD2. The germline gives CDR1 SGHRS, CDR2 YFSETQ. This CDR3 spans 15 amino acids. The J segment lost 4 bases and the V segment lost 5 bases, leaving 11 bases of the junction unmatched. The CDR3 DNA follows: TGCGCCAGCAGGCGCGGGAGCGAAAAGGGAGAGACCCAGTACTTC. Translated: CASRRGSEKGETQYF.

The V and J genes are TRBV18 and TRBJ2-1; perhaps TRBD2 as D (5 bases). The V end was cut by 1 base, the J end by 6 bases, with 7 bases between. The CDR3 has 13 amino acids. Germline values: CDR1 KGHSH, CDR2 LQKENI. CDR3 in DNA: TGTGCCAGCTCACCACGAGGGTTCAATGAGCAGTTCTTC. Protein: CASSPRGFNEQFF.

J is TRBJ1-1 and V is TRBV20-1; 7 bases agree with TRBD1. This CDR3 spans 12 amino acids. Germline CDR1 reads DFQATT; CDR2 reads SNEGSKA (reference sequence). J lost 6 bases, V lost 5 bases, and 6 bases had no gene match. The CDR3 is CSAYQGGAEAFF. CDR3 DNA: TGCAGTGCTTATCAGGGGGGCGCTGAAGCTTTCTTT.

This clonotype was observed a few times. This chain joins TRBV6-4 and TRBJ2-7; no clear D. There are 15 residues in the CDR3. Trimming left V 1 base short and J 2 bases short, with 12 bases between. Germline lookup yields CDR1 MRHNA and CDR2 SNTAGT. For the CDR3, the DNA is TGTGCCAGCAGTGACTTACAGAATCGACCCTACGAGCAGTACTTC. It codes for CASSDLQNRPYEQYF.

The chain has TRBV5-6 and TRBJ2-1; TRBD2 might be the D (7 bases). CDR3 length: 15 amino acids. Germline V gene sequence: CDR1 SGHDT, CDR2 YYEEEE. V was cut by 4 bases and J by 7 bases, with 18 bases left in between. The chain's CDR3 is CASSPLGGGSNEQFF. The CDR3 DNA is TGTGCCAGCAGCCCTTTGGGGGGGGGCAGTAATGAGCAGTTCTTC.

The chain joins TRBV5-3 to TRBJ2-1; 8 bases agree with TRBD2. TRBV5-3 is an ORF for which the function is uncertain. The ends lost 4 bases at V and 16 bases at J; junction bases unmatched: 7. This CDR3 spans 11 amino acids. CDR3 loop: CARSVRREGFF. The CDR3 DNA is TGTGCCAGAAGCGTACGACGGGAGGGCTTCTTC.

This clonotype was recorded at least ten times. The gene calls are TRBV6-5 and TRBJ2-4, with TRBD1 as a possible D gene (6 bases). This CDR3 region has 16 residues. CDR1 is MNHEY, CDR2 SVGAGI, per germline. Trimming cost V 6 bases and J 0 bases, with 15 bases left between them. The CDR3 region is CASRRTASLAKNIQYF. CDR3 bases: TGTGCCAGCAGGCGGACAGCTTCCCTAGCCAAAAACATTCAGTACTTC.

This clonotype was observed a few times. The V call is TRBV24-1, the J call TRBJ2-2; the D is unclear. CDR1 is KGHDR and CDR2 is SFDVKD in the germline V gene. Between the trimmed V and J ends, which lost 5 bases and 4 bases, there was a span of 13 bases. The CDR3 loop spans 15 amino acids. In nucleotides, the CDR3 is TGTGCCACCAGTGTGGCAGGATGGGGCACCGGGGAGCTGTTTTTT. Encoded protein: CATSVAGWGTGELFF.

This clonotype was observed a handful of times. This rearrangement joins TRBV10-3 to TRBJ2-3; D may match TRBD1 or TRBD2 (5 bases each). Trimming pared 0 bases from V and 5 bases from J, leaving 12 bases between. Germline V gene sequence: CDR1 ENHRY, CDR2 SYGVKD. There are 15 residues in the CDR3. CDR3 protein: CAISESKRGEDTQYF. In nucleotides, the CDR3 is TGTGCCATCAGTGAGTCGAAGAGGGGCGAAGATACGCAGTATTTT.